One and the same sample provided the 28 T cell receptor beta chains below, sequenced in a study of cytomegalovirus exposure and HLA in healthy donors (dated by TCRdb to the late 2010s). The library was generated by the immunoSEQ multiplex PCR assay. For the multiplex PCR, a mixture combining 60 forward primers for TCR Vbeta segments and 13 reverse primers for TCR Jbeta segments was used. TCRdb took over this immuneACCESS table, retaining in-frame rearrangements with V and J assigned. Such tables are incomplete; in checked studies, under half of the missing clones stem from an unresolved V gene, and the remainder is unexplained. The sample has around 150,000 clones on record, around 76% of them singletons. Clones ranked in the top ten supply about 1.3% of the sample. The source material was PBMCs. The origin of the receptors is a man aged 60 to 75 in good health and CMV-seronegative.

The chain uses TRBV5-1 and TRBJ2-7; TRBD1 matches 7 bases. The V and J ends lost 4 bases and 5 bases, in that order; junction bases with no gene match: 9. The CDR3 has 14 amino acids. The germline CDR1 and CDR2 sequences are SGHRS and YFSETQ. CDR3: CASSRGQPPNEQYF. The CDR3 region has the DNA TGCGCCAGCAGCCGGGGACAGCCACCCAACGAGCAGTACTTC.

This chain uses TRBV27 with TRBJ2-3, with TRBD2 as a possible D gene (6 bases). The V end lost 6 bases, the J end lost 0 bases, and 13 bases lay between the germline ends. This CDR3 comprises 15 residues. Germline V gene sequence: CDR1 MNHEY, CDR2 SMNVEV (reference sequence). The CDR3 DNA reads TGTGCCAGCAGACTTAGCGGACCTAGCACAGATACGCAGTATTTT. Translated: CASRLSGPSTDTQYF.

As to this clone: Other DNA sequences in the sample encode the same CDR3. The chain combines TRBV7-7 with TRBJ2-1; 13 bases are a match to TRBD2. Germline loops: CDR1 SSHAT, CDR2 FNYEAQ (reference sequence). V gave up 5 bases and J gave up 10 bases; unmatched junction bases: 5. The CDR3 runs to 14 residues. The CDR3 protein is CASSPGLAGNEQFF. DNA of the CDR3: TGTGCCAGCAGCCCGGGACTAGCGGGGAACGAGCAGTTCTTC.

This chain connects TRBV5-4 to TRBJ2-7; TRBD2 is a possible D gene (5 bases). The CDR3 runs 13 residues. In germline, CDR1 is SGHNT, CDR2 YYREEE (reference sequence). Between the trimmed V and J ends, which lost 2 bases and 3 bases, there was a span of 9 bases. DNA for the CDR3: TGTGCCAGCAGCTTCGGGGTTTACTACGAGCAGTACTTC. As protein: CASSFGVYYEQYF.

The chain employs TRBV2 and TRBJ2-2, with D perhaps TRBD2 (6 bases). The CDR3 consists of 16 residues. V was cut by 2 bases and J by 5 bases, with 15 bases left in between. The germline V gene has CDR1 SNHLY and CDR2 FYNNEI. CDR3 amino acids: CASSELPGRGTGELFF. In DNA, the CDR3 is TGTGCCAGCAGTGAATTGCCGGGGCGGGGAACCGGGGAGCTGTTTTTT.

This clone is a singleton in its sample. This chain links TRBV5-1 with TRBJ2-1, with TRBD1 matching 11 bases. Germline V gene data show CDR1 as SGHRS and CDR2 as YFSETQ. The CDR3 contains 17 residues. V shed 1 base and J 9 bases; nucleotides not matched to a gene: 12. CDR3 loop: CASSLKSPGQGVVEQFF. For the CDR3, the DNA is TGCGCCAGCAGCTTGAAAAGCCCGGGACAGGGGGTGGTTGAGCAGTTCTTC.

The chain combines TRBV5-4 with TRBJ1-1; D may be TRBD1 (6 bases). Trimming pared 5 bases from V and 1 base from J, leaving 18 bases between. The CDR3 is 16 amino acids. The V gene's germline CDR1 is SGHNT and CDR2 YYREEE (reference sequence). The CDR3 is CASRATQGAPNTEAFF. The DNA of the CDR3 is TGTGCCAGCAGGGCGACACAGGGAGCGCCGAACACTGAAGCTTTCTTT.

The chain employs TRBV29-1 and TRBJ2-1; 14 bases map to TRBD2. The CDR3 extends over 15 amino acids. V shed 6 bases, J shed 3 bases, and the junction held 4 bases outside the gene matches. Germline lookup yields CDR1 SQVTM and CDR2 ANQGSEA. This CDR3 reads CSVRLAGGFYNEQFF. DNA for the CDR3: TGCAGCGTACGACTAGCGGGGGGGTTCTACAATGAGCAGTTCTTC.

This chain links TRBV27 with TRBJ1-4; 7 positions match TRBD1. J gave up 5 bases and V 6 bases, and 6 bases lay outside the gene matches. The CDR3 length is 14 residues. Germline loops: CDR1 MNHEY, CDR2 SMNVEV (reference sequence). CDR3 residues: CASRTMTGNEKLFF. Here the CDR3 DNA reads TGTGCCAGCAGGACTATGACAGGGAATGAAAAACTGTTTTTT.

V and J are TRBV30 and TRBJ1-1, with D unresolved. The CDR3 runs 12 residues. V lost 0 bases, J lost 3 bases, and 5 bases lay in between. CDR1 and CDR2 from the germline V gene are GTSNPN and SVGIG (reference sequence). CDR3 in DNA: TGTGCCTGGAGTGTATATGACACTGAAGCTTTCTTT. Translated: CAWSVYDTEAFF.

The chain joins TRBV27 to TRBJ2-1; D remains unclear. V was trimmed by 6 bases and J by 2 bases, leaving 11 bases between them. Germline assignment: CDR1 MNHEY and CDR2 SMNVEV (reference sequence). The CDR3 contains 14 residues. The CDR3 reads CASSLRAPYNEQFF. The CDR3 nucleotides are TGTGCCAGCAGCCTCCGCGCCCCCTACAATGAGCAGTTCTTC.

CDR3 in amino acids: CASSWDRIPNTGELFF. CDR3 DNA sequence: TGTGCCAGCAGTTGGGACAGGATTCCGAACACCGGGGAGCTGTTTTTT. The rearrangement links TRBV2 to TRBJ2-2; TRBD1 matches at 8 bases. V dropped 5 bases and J dropped 0; count of bases not matched to a gene: 5. CDR1 is SNHLY, CDR2 FYNNEI, per germline. This CDR3 is built from 16 residues. The full variable domain, with the rest looked up from reference TRBV2 and TRBJ2-2, is EPEVTQTPSHQVTQMGQEVILRCVPISNHLYFYWYRQILGQKVEFLVSFYNNEISEKSEIFDDQFSVERPDGSNFTLKIRSTKLEDSAMYFCASSWDRIPNTGELFFGEGSRLTVL.

The rearrangement joins TRBV5-1 to TRBJ1-2, with 9 bases fitting TRBD1. From germline, CDR1 is SGHRS and CDR2 YFSETQ. This CDR3 comprises 16 residues. V was pared by 0 bases and J by 2 bases, with 5 bases of the junction left unmatched. The CDR3 DNA follows: TGCGCCAGCAGCTTGGCGGGACAGGGTAAAAACTATGGCTACACCTTC. Residues: CASSLAGQGKNYGYTF.

The genes are TRBV11-2 and TRBJ2-3; 7 bases line up with TRBD2. V gave up 8 bases and J gave up 3 bases; unmatched junction bases: 5. Per germline, CDR1 SGHAT and CDR2 FQNNGV. This CDR3 region has 13 residues. The CDR3 sequence is CASRRLATDTQYF. As DNA, the CDR3 is TGTGCCAGCCGTAGACTAGCAACAGATACGCAGTATTTT.

The rearrangement uses TRBV10-3 and TRBJ2-2; TRBD1 matches 8 bases. The CDR3 consists of 14 residues. Unmatched junction bases numbered 11, after V lost 11 bases and J lost 6 bases. CDR1 ENHRY and CDR2 SYGVKD come from the germline V gene. The DNA of the CDR3 is TGTGCCGTAGGTAGCGGACAGGGTTCCGGGGAGCTGTTTTTT. Its protein is CAVGSGQGSGELFF.

The chain employs TRBV27 and TRBJ1-4; 9 bases map to TRBD1. Germline V gene lookup returns CDR1 MNHEY and CDR2 SMNVEV (reference sequence). The CDR3 runs to 14 residues. V dropped 6 bases and J dropped 7; count of bases not matched to a gene: 6. The CDR3 here is CASSRTGAGEKLFF. For the CDR3, the DNA is TGTGCCAGCAGCCGGACAGGGGCGGGTGAAAAACTGTTTTTT. The variable domain in full, with the rest retrieved from reference TRBV27 and TRBJ1-4, is EAQVTQNPRYLITVTGKKLTVTCSQNMNHEYMSWYRQDPGLGLRQIYYSMNVEVTDKGDVPEGYKVSRKEKRNFPLILESPSPNQTSLYFCASSRTGAGEKLFFGSGTQLSVL.

This clone was observed a single time. The V gene is TRBV27, the J gene TRBJ1-2; 7 bases agree with TRBD1. Germline loops: CDR1 MNHEY, CDR2 SMNVEV (reference sequence). The CDR3 totals 12 residues. Trimming cost V 6 bases and J 8 bases; bases outside gene matches: 6. The CDR3 region has the DNA TGTGCCAGCAGCCGACAGGGTGGGGGCTACACCTTC. This translates into CASSRQGGGYTF.

This clone has only a few counts. The V and J genes are TRBV30 and TRBJ1-3; a possible D gene is TRBD1 (5 bases). In germline, CDR1 is GTSNPN, CDR2 SVGIG (reference sequence). This CDR3 has 15 amino acids. The ends were cut back, 2 bases at V and 8 bases at J, with 19 bases in the middle. CDR3 in amino acids: CAWSPRGGNADTIYF. The CDR3 coding sequence is TGTGCCTGGAGTCCGCGGGGGGGGAACGCGGACACCATATATTTT.

The rearrangement uses TRBV15 and TRBJ2-5, with TRBD2 matching over 10 bases. Germline V gene data show CDR1 as LNHNV and CDR2 as YYDKDF (reference sequence). The CDR3 sequence is 14 residues long. The J segment lost 5 bases and the V segment lost 4 bases, leaving 4 bases of the junction unmatched. CDR3 region: CATSKAGGPETQYF. The DNA of the CDR3 is TGTGCCACCAGCAAAGCGGGAGGGCCCGAGACCCAGTACTTC.

This chain connects TRBV19 to TRBJ1-1; 7 nucleotides match TRBD1. This CDR3 is 15 amino acids long. After removal of 6 bases from V and 0 bases from J, the junction contained 7 bases not matched to a gene. Germline CDR1 and CDR2: LNHDA and SQIVND (reference sequence). The chain's CDR3 is CASRPSTGMNTEAFF. The CDR3 coding sequence is TGTGCCAGTAGACCCTCGACAGGGATGAACACTGAAGCTTTCTTT.

The V call is TRBV7-9, the J call TRBJ1-2, with TRBD1 matching 10 bases. The germline V gene encodes CDR1 SEHNR and CDR2 FQNEAQ (reference sequence). Germline trimming cut 3 bases from V and 5 bases from J; bases unmatched to any gene: 12. This CDR3 contains 17 residues. The CDR3 coding sequence is TGTGCCAGCAGCTTGGACGGCGGACAGGGGGGAACTTATGGCTACACCTTC. Amino acids: CASSLDGGQGGTYGYTF.

The chain recombines TRBV11-2 with TRBJ2-5; D is undetermined. The germline V and J ends were trimmed by 5 bases and 5 bases, with 12 bases remaining between them. CDR1 is SGHAT and CDR2 is FQNNGV in the germline V gene. The CDR3 loop spans 13 amino acids. DNA of the CDR3: TGTGCCAGCAGCCAAAATTCGCGGGAGACCCAGTACTTC. Translation gives CASSQNSRETQYF.

The V and J genes are TRBV2 and TRBJ1-6; D may be TRBD1 (6 bases). The V gene lost 3 bases and the J gene lost 6 bases, with 12 bases spanning the gap. The CDR3 spans 15 residues. The germline V gene encodes CDR1 SNHLY and CDR2 FYNNEI. The CDR3 nucleotides are TGTGCCAGCAGTGATGGTGGGGGCGGTAATTCACCCCTCCACTTT. Protein: CASSDGGGGNSPLHF.

The V gene is TRBV19, the J gene TRBJ1-1; D not resolved. The V and J ends lost 4 bases and 7 bases respectively, with 10 bases between them. Germline-derived CDR1 and CDR2 are LNHDA and SQIVND (reference sequence). The CDR3 spans 12 residues. The CDR3 region is CASSTRRDEAFF. DNA of the CDR3: TGTGCCAGTAGTACCAGGAGGGATGAAGCTTTCTTT. The full variable domain, with the rest looked up from reference TRBV19 and TRBJ1-1, is DGGITQSPKYLFRKEGQNVTLSCEQNLNHDAMYWYRQDPGQGLRLIYYSQIVNDFQKGDIAEGYSVSREKKESFPLTVTSAQKNPTAFYLCASSTRRDEAFFGQGTRLTVV.

CDR3 protein: CASSLVSSVATQETQYF. The CDR3 nucleotides read TGTGCCAGCAGCTTAGTCTCCTCTGTAGCGACGCAGGAGACCCAGTACTTC. The gene calls are TRBV11-2 and TRBJ2-5, with D tentatively TRBD2 (5 bases). The germline V gene encodes CDR1 SGHAT and CDR2 FQNNGV. The CDR3 length is 17 residues. V lost 1 base to trimming and J lost 5 bases, with 20 bases between them. Full variable domain (outside the CDR3, taken from reference TRBV11-2 and TRBJ2-5): EAGVAQSPRYKIIEKRQSVAFWCNPISGHATLYWYQQILGQGPKLLIQFQNNGVVDDSQLPKDRFSAERLKGVDSTLKIQPAKLEDSAVYLCASSLVSSVATQETQYFGPGTRLLVL.

This clone was observed a single time. The chain joins TRBV4-1 to TRBJ1-2; TRBD1 agrees at 9 bases. Germline CDR1 MGHRA, CDR2 YSYEKL. The CDR3 is 14 residues long. Germline trimming cut 4 bases from V and 3 bases from J; bases unmatched to any gene: 3. CDR3 sequence reads: CASSRRDRDYGYTF. The CDR3 DNA sequence: TGCGCCAGCAGCCGACGGGACAGGGACTATGGCTACACCTTC.

CDR3 sequence reads: CASSQDLGRGLETQYF. The CDR3 coding sequence is TGCGCCAGCAGCCAAGATTTGGGCAGGGGATTGGAGACCCAGTACTTC. This chain uses TRBV4-3 with TRBJ2-5; the D gene is possibly TRBD1 (6 bases). This CDR3 contains 16 residues. Trimming took off 0 bases at V and 5 bases at J, with 16 bases between the two ends. Per germline, CDR1 LGHNA and CDR2 YSLEER.

J is TRBJ2-2 and V is TRBV28; TRBD2 aligns across 7 bases. Germline loops: CDR1 MDHEN, CDR2 SYDVKM. CDR3 size: 15 residues. The trim removed 7 bases at V and 1 base at J, leaving 6 bases unmatched. The CDR3 region is CASTPSGMNTGELFF. The DNA of the CDR3 is TGTGCCAGCACTCCGAGCGGGATGAACACCGGGGAGCTGTTTTTT.